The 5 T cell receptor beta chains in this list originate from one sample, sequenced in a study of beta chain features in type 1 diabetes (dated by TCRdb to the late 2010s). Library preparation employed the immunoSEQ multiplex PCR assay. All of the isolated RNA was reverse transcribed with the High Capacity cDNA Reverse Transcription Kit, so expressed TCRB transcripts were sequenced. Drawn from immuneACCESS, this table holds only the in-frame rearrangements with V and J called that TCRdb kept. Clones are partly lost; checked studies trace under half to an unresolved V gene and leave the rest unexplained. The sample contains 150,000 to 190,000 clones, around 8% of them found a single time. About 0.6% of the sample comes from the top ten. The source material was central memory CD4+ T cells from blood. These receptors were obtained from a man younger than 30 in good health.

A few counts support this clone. The CDR3 sequence is CAWTRQAGGEKLFF. Here the CDR3 DNA reads TGTGCCTGGACCCGACAGGCAGGAGGTGAAAAACTGTTTTTT. The V gene is TRBV30, the J gene TRBJ1-4; D is possibly TRBD1 (6 bases). Trimming removed 4 bases at V and 7 bases at J, with 16 bases between. The CDR3 is 14 residues long. CDR1 GTSNPN and CDR2 SVGIG come from the germline V gene (reference sequence). The full variable domain, rest sourced from reference TRBV30 and TRBJ1-4, is SQTIHQWPATLVQPVGSPLSLECTVEGTSNPNLYWYRQAAGRGLQLLFYSVGIGQISSEVPQNLSASRPQDRQFILSSKKLLLSDSGFYLCAWTRQAGGEKLFFGSGTQLSVL.

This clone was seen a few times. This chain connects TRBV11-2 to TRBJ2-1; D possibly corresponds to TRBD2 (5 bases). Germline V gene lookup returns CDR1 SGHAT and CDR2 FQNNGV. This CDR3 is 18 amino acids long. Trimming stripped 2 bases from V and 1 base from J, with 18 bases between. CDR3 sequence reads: CASSLIGWRRTSYNEQFF. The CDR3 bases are TGTGCCAGCAGCTTAATCGGCTGGCGGAGGACTTCCTACAATGAGCAGTTCTTC.

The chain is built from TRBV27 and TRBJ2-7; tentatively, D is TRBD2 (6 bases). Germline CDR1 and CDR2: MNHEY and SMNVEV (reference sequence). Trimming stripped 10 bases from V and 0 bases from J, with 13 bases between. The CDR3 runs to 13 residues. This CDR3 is CATRDGSSYEQYF. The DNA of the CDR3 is TGTGCCACCCGGGACGGGAGCTCCTACGAGCAGTACTTC.

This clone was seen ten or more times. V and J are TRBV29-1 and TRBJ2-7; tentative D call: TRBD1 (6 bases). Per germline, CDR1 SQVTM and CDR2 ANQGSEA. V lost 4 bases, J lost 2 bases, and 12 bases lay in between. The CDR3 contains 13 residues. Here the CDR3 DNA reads TGCAGCGTTGCCAAGACAGGAGCCTACGAGCAGTACTTC. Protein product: CSVAKTGAYEQYF.

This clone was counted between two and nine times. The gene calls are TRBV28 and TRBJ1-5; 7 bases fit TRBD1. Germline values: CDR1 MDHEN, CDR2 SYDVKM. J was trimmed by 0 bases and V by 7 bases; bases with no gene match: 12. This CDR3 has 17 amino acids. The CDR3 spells CASTQGGEYFSNQPQHF. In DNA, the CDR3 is TGTGCCAGCACTCAGGGGGGCGAATACTTTAGCAATCAGCCCCAGCATTTT. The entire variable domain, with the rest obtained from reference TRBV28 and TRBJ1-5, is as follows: DVKVTQSSRYLVKRTGEKVFLECVQDMDHENMFWYRQDPGLGLRLIYFSYDVKMKEKGDIPEGYSVSREKKERFSLILESASTNQTSMYLCASTQGGEYFSNQPQHFGDGTRLSIL.